Listed below are T cell receptor beta chains from one sample, sequenced in a study of PD-1 blockade in classical Hodgkin lymphoma. Measured with immunoSEQ multiplex PCR; TCRdb has only the in-frame clones, and not every one. The profile covers some 58,000 clones, with around 90% appearing a single time and under 7% taken by the ten largest. The sequencing used peripheral blood mononuclear cells (PBMCs), collected before the second cycle of nivolumab. The receptors were gathered from a human donor with classical Hodgkin lymphoma. The CDR3 runs from the conserved cysteine through the conserved F or W. A D gene is named only where the DNA matches it firmly. Some rows mark clone size as missing; the rest say once, few, many or name a class of expanded clone.

TRBJ2-3 | . | TRBV7-3 | . | CASSLFRGADTQYF | TGTGCCAGCAGCTTATTCAGGGGGGCAGATACGCAGTATTTT
TRBJ2-1 | once | TRBV7-2 | . | CASGDSFDEQFF | TGTGCCAGCGGGGACTCTTTCGATGAGCAGTTCTTC
TRBJ2-7 | . | TRBV5-1 | TRBD1 | CASSPGTGAGEQYF | TGCGCCAGCAGCCCCGGGACAGGGGCGGGCGAGCAGTACTTC
TRBJ1-1 | . | TRBV6-1 | . | CASSLGNDEAFF | TGTGCCAGCAGCCTCGGGAACGACGAAGCTTTCTTT
TRBJ1-2 | . | TRBV5-1 | TRBD1 | CASSLARDRDGYGYTF | TGCGCCAGCAGCTTGGCTCGGGACAGGGATGGCTATGGCTACACCTTC
TRBJ1-6 | once | TRBV6-6 | . | CASSPWTVLNSPLHF | TGTGCCAGCAGTCCATGGACAGTCCTTAATTCACCCCTCCACTTT
TRBJ1-5 | . | TRBV28 | TRBD1 | CATSRGGRPQHF | TGTGCCACCTCAAGAGGGGGCCGGCCCCAGCATTTT
TRBJ1-1 | . | TRBV9 | . | CASAASALMYTEAFF | TGTGCCAGCGCCGCCTCCGCGTTGATGTACACTGAAGCTTTCTTT
TRBJ1-3 | once | TRBV7-2 | . | CASSSRALGRGNTIYF | TGTGCCAGCAGCTCCCGGGCCTTGGGCCGTGGAAACACCATATATTTT
TRBJ1-3 | . | TRBV7-9 | . | CAVHGGQFGNTIYF | TGTGCCGTTCACGGAGGGCAGTTTGGAAACACCATATATTTT
TRBJ2-7 | . | TRBV21-1 | . | CASGERGTGVSYEQYF | TGTGCCAGCGGGGAGAGGGGGACAGGGGTCTCCTACGAGCAGTACTTC
TRBJ2-3 | . | TRBV7-9 | . | CASSFQGATDTQYF | TGTGCCAGCAGCTTTCAGGGCGCCACAGATACGCAGTATTTT
TRBJ2-1 | . | TRBV7-7 | TRBD2 | CASSRGGAAYNEQFF | TGTGCCAGCAGTCGCGGGGGGGCGGCCTACAATGAGCAGTTCTTC
TRBJ1-1 | . | TRBV5-4 | . | CASSAFGGTVTEAFF | TGTGCCAGCAGCGCGTTCGGGGGAACGGTGACTGAAGCTTTCTTT
TRBJ2-7 | . | TRBV19 | TRBD2 | CASSIDLPSGGYEQYF | TGTGCCAGTAGTATAGATCTCCCTAGCGGGGGCTACGAGCAGTACTTC
TRBJ2-7 | . | TRBV10-3 | . | CAVTGAGEGFEQYF | TGTGCCGTAACGGGGGCAGGGGAAGGTTTCGAGCAGTACTTC
TRBJ2-1 | . | TRBV7-9 | . | CASSLERTYNEQFF | TGTGCCAGCAGCTTAGAGCGCACCTACAATGAGCAGTTCTTC
TRBJ1-5 | . | TRBV6-6 | TRBD1 | CASSKAQGAPNQPQHF | TGTGCCAGCAGTAAGGCACAGGGGGCCCCTAATCAGCCCCAGCATTTT
TRBJ2-5 | . | TRBV13 | . | CASSREVEETQYF | TGTGCCAGCAGCAGGGAAGTGGAAGAGACCCAGTACTTC
TRBJ1-1 | . | TRBV5-1 | . | CASSLAGSAEAFF | TGCGCCAGCAGCTTGGCTGGTAGTGCTGAAGCTTTCTTT
TRBJ1-3 | . | TRBV5-1 | . | CASSSGQISGNTIYF | TGCGCCAGCAGCTCTGGACAGATCTCTGGAAACACCATATATTTT
TRBJ2-6 | . | TRBV28 | TRBD2 | CATKVAGDSGANVLTF | TGTGCCACCAAGGTGGCGGGAGACTCTGGGGCCAACGTCCTGACTTTC
TRBJ2-7 | . | TRBV6-5 | TRBD1 | CASSYAGTGGYEQYF | TGTGCCAGCAGTTACGCCGGGACAGGGGGTTACGAGCAGTACTTC
TRBJ2-3 | . | TRBV28 | TRBD1 | CASSLFSATGTQYF | TGTGCCAGCAGTTTATTTAGCGCGACAGGGACGCAGTATTTT
TRBJ2-6 | . | TRBV5-1 | TRBD1 | CASSRGTGIPSGANVLTF | TGCGCCAGCAGCAGGGGGACAGGGATTCCCTCTGGGGCCAACGTCCTGACTTTC
TRBJ2-2 | . | TRBV6-6 | . | CASSYSSLDGELFF | TGTGCCAGCAGTTACTCGAGTTTAGACGGGGAGCTGTTTTTT
TRBJ1-2 | few | TRBV28 | . | CATRGRPFVSF | TGTGCCACCCGCGGACGGCCCTTTGTCTCCTTC
TRBJ2-1 | . | TRBV5-1 | . | CASSLVQDNEQFF | TGCGCCAGCAGCTTGGTTCAGGACAATGAGCAGTTCTTC
TRBJ1-1 | . | TRBV6-5 | . | CASSYSVVTEAFF | TGTGCCAGCAGTTACTCAGTGGTCACTGAAGCTTTCTTT
TRBJ2-3 | . | TRBV7-9 | . | CASSFYQGTADTQYF | TGTGCCAGCAGCTTTTATCAGGGTACCGCAGATACGCAGTATTTT
TRBJ2-2 | . | TRBV5-1 | . | CASSLVPGAGELFF | TGCGCCAGCAGCTTGGTTCCGGGCGCCGGGGAGCTGTTTTTT